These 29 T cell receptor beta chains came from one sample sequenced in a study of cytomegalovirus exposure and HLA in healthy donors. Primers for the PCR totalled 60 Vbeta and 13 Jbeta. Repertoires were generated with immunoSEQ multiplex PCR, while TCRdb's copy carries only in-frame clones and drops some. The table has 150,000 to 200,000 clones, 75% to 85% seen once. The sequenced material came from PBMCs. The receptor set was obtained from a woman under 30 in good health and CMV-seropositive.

The CDR3 sequence: CASIAGNTEAFF. The CDR3 DNA reads as TGTGCCAGCATCGCAGGGAACACTGAAGCTTTCTTT. The chain uses TRBV6-1 and TRBJ1-1; D is uncertain. Germline lookup yields CDR1 MNHNS and CDR2 SASEGT. Trimming left V 7 bases short and J 1 base short, with 7 bases between. The CDR3 has 12 amino acids.

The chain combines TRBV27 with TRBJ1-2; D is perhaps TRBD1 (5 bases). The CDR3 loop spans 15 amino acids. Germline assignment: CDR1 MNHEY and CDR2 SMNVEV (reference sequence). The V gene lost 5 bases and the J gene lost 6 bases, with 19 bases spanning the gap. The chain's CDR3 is CASSPPPGRVHGYTF. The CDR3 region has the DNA TGTGCCAGCAGTCCACCCCCGGGCAGGGTTCATGGCTACACCTTC.

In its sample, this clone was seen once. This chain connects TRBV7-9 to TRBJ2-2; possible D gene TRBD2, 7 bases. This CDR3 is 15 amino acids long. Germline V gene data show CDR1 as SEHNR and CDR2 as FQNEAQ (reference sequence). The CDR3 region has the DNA TGTTCCATCGCCGGGGAGGGGGGAAACACCGGGGAGCTGTTTTTT. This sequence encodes CSIAGEGGNTGELFF. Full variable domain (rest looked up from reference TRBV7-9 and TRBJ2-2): DTGVSQNPRHKITKRGQNVTFRCDPISEHNRLYWYRQTLGQGPEFLTYFQNEAQLEKSRLLSDRFSAERPKGSFSTLEIQRTEQGDSAMYLCSIAGEGGNTGELFFGEGSRLTVL.

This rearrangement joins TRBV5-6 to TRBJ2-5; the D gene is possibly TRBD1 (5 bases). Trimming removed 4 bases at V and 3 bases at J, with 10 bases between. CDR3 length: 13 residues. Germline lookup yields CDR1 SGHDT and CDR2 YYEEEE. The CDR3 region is CASSPDSEETQYF. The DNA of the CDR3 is TGTGCCAGCAGCCCAGACAGCGAAGAGACCCAGTACTTC.

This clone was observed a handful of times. This CDR3 reads CASSQESGVAYEQYF. CDR3 DNA sequence: TGCGCCAGCAGCCAAGAGTCAGGGGTTGCCTACGAGCAGTACTTC. The rearrangement links TRBV4-1 to TRBJ2-7; possible D gene TRBD1, 6 bases. V was cut by 0 bases and J by 2 bases, with 11 bases left in between. The germline V gene has CDR1 MGHRA and CDR2 YSYEKL. There are 15 residues in the CDR3.

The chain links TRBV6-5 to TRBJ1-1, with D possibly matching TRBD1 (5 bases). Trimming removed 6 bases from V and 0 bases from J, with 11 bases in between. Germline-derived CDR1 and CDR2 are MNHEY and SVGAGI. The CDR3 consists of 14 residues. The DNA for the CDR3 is TGTGCCAGCAGCCTTGACAGAGTGAACACTGAAGCTTTCTTT. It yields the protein CASSLDRVNTEAFF.

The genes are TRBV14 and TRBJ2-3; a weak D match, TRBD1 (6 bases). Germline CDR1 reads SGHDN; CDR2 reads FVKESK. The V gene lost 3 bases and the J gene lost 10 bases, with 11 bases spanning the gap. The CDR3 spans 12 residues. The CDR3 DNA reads TGTGCCAGCAGCCAGCCCGAGGGGGCGCAGTATTTT. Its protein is CASSQPEGAQYF.

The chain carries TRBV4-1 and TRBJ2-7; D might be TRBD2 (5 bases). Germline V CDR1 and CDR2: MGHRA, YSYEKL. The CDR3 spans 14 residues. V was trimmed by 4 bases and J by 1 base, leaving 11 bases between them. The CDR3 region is CASSPIGISYEQYF. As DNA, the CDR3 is TGCGCCAGCAGCCCTATCGGGATTTCCTACGAGCAGTACTTC.

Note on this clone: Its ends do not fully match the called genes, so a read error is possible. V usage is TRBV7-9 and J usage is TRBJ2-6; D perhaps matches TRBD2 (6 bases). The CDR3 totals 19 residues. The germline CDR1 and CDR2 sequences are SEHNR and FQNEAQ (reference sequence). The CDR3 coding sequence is TGTGCCAGCAGCCGGAGGGGTGGGGCGGAAATCTCTGGGGCCAACGGCCTGACTTTC. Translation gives CASSRRGGAEISGANGLTF. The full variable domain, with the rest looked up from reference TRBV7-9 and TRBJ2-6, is DTGVSQNPRHKITKRGQNVTFRCDPISEHNRLYWYRQTLGQGPEFLTYFQNEAQLEKSRLLSDRFSAERPKGSFSTLEIQRTEQGDSAMYLCASSRRGGAEISGANGLTFGAGSRLTVL.

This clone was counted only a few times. The CDR3 DNA is TGTGCCAGCAGCGGACAGGGGGTCTCCTATAATTCACCCCTCCACTTT. It specifies CASSGQGVSYNSPLHF. The rearrangement uses TRBV28 and TRBJ1-6; 10 bases are shared with TRBD1. Looked up from germline, CDR1 is MDHEN and CDR2 is SYDVKM. Trimming took 6 bases from V and 0 from J; bases not matched to a gene: 2. The CDR3 covers 16 residues. Full variable domain (outside the CDR3, taken from reference TRBV28 and TRBJ1-6): DVKVTQSSRYLVKRTGEKVFLECVQDMDHENMFWYRQDPGLGLRLIYFSYDVKMKEKGDIPEGYSVSREKKERFSLILESASTNQTSMYLCASSGQGVSYNSPLHFGNGTRLTVT.

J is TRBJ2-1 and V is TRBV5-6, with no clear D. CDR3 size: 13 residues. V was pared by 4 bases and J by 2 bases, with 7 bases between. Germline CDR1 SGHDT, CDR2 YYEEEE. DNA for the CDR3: TGTGCCAGCAGCGTGGAGCCCTACAATGAGCAGTTCTTC. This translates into CASSVEPYNEQFF.

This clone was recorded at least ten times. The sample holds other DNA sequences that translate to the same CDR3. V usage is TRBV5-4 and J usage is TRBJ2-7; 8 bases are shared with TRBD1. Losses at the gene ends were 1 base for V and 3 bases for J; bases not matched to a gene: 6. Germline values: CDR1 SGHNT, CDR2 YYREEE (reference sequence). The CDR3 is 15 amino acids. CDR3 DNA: TGTGCCAGCAGCTTGCGTGGACAGGGACGCTACGAGCAGTACTTC. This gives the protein CASSLRGQGRYEQYF.

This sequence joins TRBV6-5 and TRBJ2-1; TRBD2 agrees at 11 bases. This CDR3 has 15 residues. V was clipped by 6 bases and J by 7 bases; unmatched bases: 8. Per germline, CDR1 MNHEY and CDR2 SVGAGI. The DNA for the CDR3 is TGTGCCAGCAGCCGTCCCGGGACTAGCGGAAATGAGCAGTTCTTC. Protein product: CASSRPGTSGNEQFF.

CDR3 region: CATSGYRAETQYF. The CDR3 coding sequence is TGTGCCACCAGCGGCTACAGGGCGGAGACCCAGTACTTC. The chain is built from TRBV15 and TRBJ2-5; tentative D call: TRBD1 (6 bases). This CDR3 has 13 amino acids. V shed 5 bases and J shed 5 bases, with 12 bases lying between them. Germline-derived CDR1 and CDR2 are LNHNV and YYDKDF (reference sequence).

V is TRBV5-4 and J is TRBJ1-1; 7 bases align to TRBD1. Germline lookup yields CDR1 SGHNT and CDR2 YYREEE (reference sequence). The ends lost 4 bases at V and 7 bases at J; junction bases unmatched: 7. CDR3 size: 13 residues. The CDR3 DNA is TGTGCCAGCAGCCCCCGGGACAGCCTTGAAGCTTTCTTT. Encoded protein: CASSPRDSLEAFF.

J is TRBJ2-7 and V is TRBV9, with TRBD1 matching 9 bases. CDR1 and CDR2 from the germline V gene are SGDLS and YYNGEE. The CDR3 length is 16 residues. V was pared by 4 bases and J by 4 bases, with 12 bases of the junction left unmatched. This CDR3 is CASSPAEGQGFYEQYF. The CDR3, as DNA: TGTGCCAGCAGCCCAGCTGAGGGACAGGGTTTTTACGAGCAGTACTTC.

DNA for the CDR3: TGTGCCAGCAGCCCCTGGGCGGGGGCCCTTGAGACCCAGTACTTC. This sequence encodes CASSPWAGALETQYF. The chain uses TRBV5-6 and TRBJ2-5; D is perhaps TRBD2 (7 bases). The CDR3 runs 15 residues. Germline V gene lookup returns CDR1 SGHDT and CDR2 YYEEEE. Trimming took off 4 bases at V and 5 bases at J, with 18 bases between the two ends.

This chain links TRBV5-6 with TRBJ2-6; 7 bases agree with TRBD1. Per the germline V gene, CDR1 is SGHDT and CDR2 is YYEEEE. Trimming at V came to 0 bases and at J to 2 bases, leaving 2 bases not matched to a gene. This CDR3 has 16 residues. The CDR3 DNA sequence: TGTGCCAGCAGCTTGGGTACAGGGGCTGGGGCCAACGTCCTGACTTTC. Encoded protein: CASSLGTGAGANVLTF.

The chain's CDR3 is CASRDWNEQYF. The CDR3 nucleotides read TGTGCCAGCAGAGACTGGAACGAGCAGTACTTC. This chain links TRBV6-1 with TRBJ2-7; D not resolved. Germline CDR1 is MNHNS and CDR2 is SASEGT. V was clipped by 6 bases and J by 5 bases, with 8 bases between them. The CDR3 covers 11 residues.

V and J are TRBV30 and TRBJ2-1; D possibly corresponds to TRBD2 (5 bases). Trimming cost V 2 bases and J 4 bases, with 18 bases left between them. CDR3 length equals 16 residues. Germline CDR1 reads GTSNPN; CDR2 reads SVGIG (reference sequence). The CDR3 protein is CAWSRPGLRRYNEQFF. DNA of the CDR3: TGTGCCTGGAGTCGTCCGGGTCTGAGGAGGTACAATGAGCAGTTCTTC.

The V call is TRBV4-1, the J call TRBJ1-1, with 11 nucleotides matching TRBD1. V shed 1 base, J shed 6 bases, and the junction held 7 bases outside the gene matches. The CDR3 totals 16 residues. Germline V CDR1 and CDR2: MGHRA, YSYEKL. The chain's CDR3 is CASSQVKGQGAPEAFF. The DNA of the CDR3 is TGCGCCAGCAGCCAAGTAAAAGGACAGGGGGCCCCTGAAGCTTTCTTT.

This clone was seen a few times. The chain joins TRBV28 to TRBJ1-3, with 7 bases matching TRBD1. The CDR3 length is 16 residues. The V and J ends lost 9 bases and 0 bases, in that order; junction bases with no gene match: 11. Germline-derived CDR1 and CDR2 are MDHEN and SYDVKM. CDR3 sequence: CASENPGQPSGNTIYF. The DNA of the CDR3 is TGTGCCAGTGAGAACCCGGGACAGCCCTCTGGAAACACCATATATTTT.

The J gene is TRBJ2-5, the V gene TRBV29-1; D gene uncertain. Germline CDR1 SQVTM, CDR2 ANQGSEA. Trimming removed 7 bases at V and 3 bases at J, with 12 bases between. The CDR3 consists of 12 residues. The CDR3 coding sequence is TGCAGCGCCGCGGCGGATAAAGAGACCCAGTACTTC. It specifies CSAAADKETQYF.

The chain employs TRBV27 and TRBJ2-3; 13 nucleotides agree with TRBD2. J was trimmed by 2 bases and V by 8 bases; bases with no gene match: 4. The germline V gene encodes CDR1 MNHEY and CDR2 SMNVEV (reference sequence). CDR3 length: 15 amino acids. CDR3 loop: CASPGLAGVTDTQYF. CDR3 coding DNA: TGTGCCAGCCCCGGACTAGCGGGGGTCACAGATACGCAGTATTTT.

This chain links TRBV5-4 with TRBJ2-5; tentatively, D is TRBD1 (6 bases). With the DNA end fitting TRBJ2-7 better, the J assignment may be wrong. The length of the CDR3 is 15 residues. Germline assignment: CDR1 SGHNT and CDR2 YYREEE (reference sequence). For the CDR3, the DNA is TGTGCCAGCAGCTTGCGACGGACAGAGTCCTACGAGCAGTACTTC. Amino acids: CASSLRRTESYEQYF.

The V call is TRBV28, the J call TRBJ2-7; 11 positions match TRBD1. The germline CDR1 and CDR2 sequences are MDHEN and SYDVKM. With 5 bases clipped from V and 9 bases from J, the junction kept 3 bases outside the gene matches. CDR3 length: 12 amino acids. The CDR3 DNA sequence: TGTGCCAGCAGTCTCGGGACAGGGGGGCAGTACTTC. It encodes CASSLGTGGQYF.

For the CDR3, the DNA is TGTGCCAGCAGCTCAGTTGCCTGGGGGGAAGAGACCCAGTACTTC. Amino acid sequence: CASSSVAWGEETQYF. The chain couples TRBV7-8 to TRBJ2-5; possibly TRBD2 for D (6 bases). The V gene's germline CDR1 is SGHVS and CDR2 FQNEAQ. CDR3 length equals 15 residues. V was pared by 4 bases and J by 3 bases, with 15 bases between.

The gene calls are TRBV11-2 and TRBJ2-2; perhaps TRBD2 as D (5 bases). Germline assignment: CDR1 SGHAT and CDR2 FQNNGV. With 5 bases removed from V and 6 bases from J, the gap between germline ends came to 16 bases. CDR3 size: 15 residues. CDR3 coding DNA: TGTGCCAGCAGCCGGGGATTTGGGAAGTCCGGGGAGCTGTTTTTT. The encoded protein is CASSRGFGKSGELFF.

The CDR3 reads CASSLAASGGADNEQFF. The CDR3 coding sequence is TGCGCCAGCAGCTTGGCCGCTAGCGGGGGGGCCGACAATGAGCAGTTCTTC. The rearrangement joins TRBV5-1 to TRBJ2-1; 12 bases map to TRBD2. The length of the CDR3 is 17 residues. Trimming removed 0 bases from V and 5 bases from J; junction bases left unmatched: 6. Germline-derived CDR1 and CDR2 are SGHRS and YFSETQ.